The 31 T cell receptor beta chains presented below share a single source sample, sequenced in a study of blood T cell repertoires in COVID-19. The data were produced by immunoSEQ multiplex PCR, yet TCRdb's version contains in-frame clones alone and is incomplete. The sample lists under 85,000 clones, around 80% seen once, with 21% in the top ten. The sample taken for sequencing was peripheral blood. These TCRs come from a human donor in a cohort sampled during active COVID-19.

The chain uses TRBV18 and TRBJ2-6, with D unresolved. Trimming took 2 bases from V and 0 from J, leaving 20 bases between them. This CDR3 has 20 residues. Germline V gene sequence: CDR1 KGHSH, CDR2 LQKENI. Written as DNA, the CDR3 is TGTGCCAGCTCACCATCACCCTTTCCGGCGGCTAGCTCTGGGGCCAACGTCCTGACTTTC. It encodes CASSPSPFPAASSGANVLTF.

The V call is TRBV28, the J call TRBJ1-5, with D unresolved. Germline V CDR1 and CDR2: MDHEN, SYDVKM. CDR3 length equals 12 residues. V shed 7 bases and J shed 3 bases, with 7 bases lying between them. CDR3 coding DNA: TGTGCCAGCAACAGAGTCAATCAGCCCCAGCATTTT. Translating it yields CASNRVNQPQHF.

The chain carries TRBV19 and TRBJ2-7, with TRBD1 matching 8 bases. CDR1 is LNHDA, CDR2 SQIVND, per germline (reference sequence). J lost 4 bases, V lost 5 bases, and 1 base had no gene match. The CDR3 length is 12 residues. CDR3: CASSGQGYEQYF. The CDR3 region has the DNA TGTGCCAGTAGTGGACAGGGTTACGAGCAGTACTTC.

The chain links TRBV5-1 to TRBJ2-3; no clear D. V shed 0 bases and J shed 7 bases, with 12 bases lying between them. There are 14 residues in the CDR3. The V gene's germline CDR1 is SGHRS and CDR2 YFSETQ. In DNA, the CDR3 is TGCGCCAGCAGCTTGGGGCAGGCTGTCTATACGCAGTATTTT. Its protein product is CASSLGQAVYTQYF.

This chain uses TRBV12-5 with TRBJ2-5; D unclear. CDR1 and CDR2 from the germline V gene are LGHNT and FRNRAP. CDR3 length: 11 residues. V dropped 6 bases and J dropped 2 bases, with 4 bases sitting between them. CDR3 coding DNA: TGTGCTAGTGGAACTCAAGAGACCCAGTACTTC. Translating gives CASGTQETQYF.

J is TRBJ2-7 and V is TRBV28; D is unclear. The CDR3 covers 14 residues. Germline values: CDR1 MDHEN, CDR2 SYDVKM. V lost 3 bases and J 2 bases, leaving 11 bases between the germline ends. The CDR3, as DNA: TGTGCCAGCAGTTTGAGGCTTGGAGCCTACGAGCAGTACTTC. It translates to CASSLRLGAYEQYF.

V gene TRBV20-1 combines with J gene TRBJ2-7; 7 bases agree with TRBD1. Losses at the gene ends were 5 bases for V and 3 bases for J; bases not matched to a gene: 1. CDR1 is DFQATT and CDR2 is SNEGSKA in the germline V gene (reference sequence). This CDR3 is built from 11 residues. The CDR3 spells CSAGTVYEQYF. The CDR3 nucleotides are TGCAGTGCTGGGACAGTCTACGAGCAGTACTTC.

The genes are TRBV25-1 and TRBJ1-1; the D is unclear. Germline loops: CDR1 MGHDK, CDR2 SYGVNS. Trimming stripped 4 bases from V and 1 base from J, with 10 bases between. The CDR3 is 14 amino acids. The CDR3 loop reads CASSGGVGNTEAFF. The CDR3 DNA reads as TGTGCCAGCAGTGGAGGAGTAGGGAACACTGAAGCTTTCTTT.

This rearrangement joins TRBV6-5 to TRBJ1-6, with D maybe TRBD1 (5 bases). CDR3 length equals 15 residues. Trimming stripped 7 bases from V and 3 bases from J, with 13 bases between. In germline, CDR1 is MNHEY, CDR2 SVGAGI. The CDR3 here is CASNLDSHYNSPLHF. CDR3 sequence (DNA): TGTGCCAGCAACCTAGACAGCCACTATAATTCACCCCTCCACTTT.

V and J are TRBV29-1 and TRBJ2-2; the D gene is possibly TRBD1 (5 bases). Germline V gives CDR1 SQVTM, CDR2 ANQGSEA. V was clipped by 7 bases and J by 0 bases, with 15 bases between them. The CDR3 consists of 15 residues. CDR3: CSGIRGRANTGELFF. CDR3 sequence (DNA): TGCAGCGGCATTCGTGGCAGGGCGAACACCGGGGAGCTGTTTTTT.

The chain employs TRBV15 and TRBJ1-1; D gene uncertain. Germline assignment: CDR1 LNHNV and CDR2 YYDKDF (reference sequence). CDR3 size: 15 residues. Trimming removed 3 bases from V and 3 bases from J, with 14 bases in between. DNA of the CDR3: TGTGCCACCAGCAGCGGCACGCGGGTTCACACTGAAGCTTTCTTT. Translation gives CATSSGTRVHTEAFF.

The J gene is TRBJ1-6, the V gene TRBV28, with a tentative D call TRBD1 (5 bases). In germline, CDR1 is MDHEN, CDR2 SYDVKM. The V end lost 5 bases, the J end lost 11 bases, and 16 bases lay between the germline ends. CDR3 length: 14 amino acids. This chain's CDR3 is CASSRTGDIAPLHF. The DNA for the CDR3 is TGTGCCAGCAGTCGCACAGGTGATATTGCACCCCTCCACTTT.

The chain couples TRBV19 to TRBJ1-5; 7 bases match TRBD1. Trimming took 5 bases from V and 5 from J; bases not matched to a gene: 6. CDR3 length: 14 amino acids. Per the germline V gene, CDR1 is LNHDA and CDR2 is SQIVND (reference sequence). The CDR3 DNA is TGTGCCAGTAGTGTCACAGGGGTTTATCAGCCCCAGCATTTT. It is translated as CASSVTGVYQPQHF.

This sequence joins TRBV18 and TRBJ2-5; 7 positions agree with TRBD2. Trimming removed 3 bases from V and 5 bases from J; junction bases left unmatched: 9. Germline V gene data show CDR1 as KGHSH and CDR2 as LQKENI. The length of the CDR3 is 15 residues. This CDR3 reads CASSPYLAGGETQYF. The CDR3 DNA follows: TGTGCCAGCTCACCTTATCTGGCCGGGGGGGAGACCCAGTACTTC.

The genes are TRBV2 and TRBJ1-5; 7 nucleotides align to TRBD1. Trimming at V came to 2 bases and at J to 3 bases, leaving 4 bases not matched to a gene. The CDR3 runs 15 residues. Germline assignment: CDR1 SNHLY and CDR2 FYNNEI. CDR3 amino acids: CASSEQGVDNQPQHF. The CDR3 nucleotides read TGTGCCAGCAGTGAACAGGGGGTAGACAATCAGCCCCAGCATTTT.

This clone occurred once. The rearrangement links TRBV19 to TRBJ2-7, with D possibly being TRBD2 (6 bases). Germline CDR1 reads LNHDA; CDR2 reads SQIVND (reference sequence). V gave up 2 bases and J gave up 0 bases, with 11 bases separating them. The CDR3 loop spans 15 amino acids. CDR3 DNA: TGTGCCAGTAGTATAAAGGGACTCAGCTCCTACGAGCAGTACTTC. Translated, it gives CASSIKGLSSYEQYF.

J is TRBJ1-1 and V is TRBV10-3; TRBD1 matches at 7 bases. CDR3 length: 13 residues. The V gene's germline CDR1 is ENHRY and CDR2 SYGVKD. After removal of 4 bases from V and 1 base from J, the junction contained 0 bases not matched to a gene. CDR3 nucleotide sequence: TGTGCCATCAGTGGACAGGGGAACACTGAAGCTTTCTTT. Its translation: CAISGQGNTEAFF.

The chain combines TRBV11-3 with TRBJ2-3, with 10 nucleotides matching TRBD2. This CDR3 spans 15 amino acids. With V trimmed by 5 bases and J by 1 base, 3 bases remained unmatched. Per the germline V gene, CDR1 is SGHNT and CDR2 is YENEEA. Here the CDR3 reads CASSNLAGGTDTQYF. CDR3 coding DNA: TGTGCCAGCAGCAATCTAGCGGGAGGCACAGATACGCAGTATTTT.

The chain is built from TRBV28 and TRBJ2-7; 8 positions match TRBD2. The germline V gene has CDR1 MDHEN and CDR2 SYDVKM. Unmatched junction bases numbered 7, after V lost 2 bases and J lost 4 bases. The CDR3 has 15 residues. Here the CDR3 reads CASSLGGTSPYEQYF. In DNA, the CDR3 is TGTGCCAGCAGTTTAGGTGGGACTAGTCCATACGAGCAGTACTTC.

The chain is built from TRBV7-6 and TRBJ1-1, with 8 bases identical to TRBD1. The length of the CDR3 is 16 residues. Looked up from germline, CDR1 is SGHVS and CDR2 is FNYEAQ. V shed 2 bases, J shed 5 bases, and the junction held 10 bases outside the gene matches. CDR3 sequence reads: CASSLSFGQGATEAFF. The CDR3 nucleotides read TGTGCCAGCAGCTTATCATTCGGCCAGGGGGCAACTGAAGCTTTCTTT.

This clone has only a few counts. The CDR3 loop is CASTPQGSMNTEAFF. CDR3 in DNA: TGCGCCAGCACCCCACAGGGATCGATGAACACTGAAGCTTTCTTT. This chain connects TRBV5-1 to TRBJ1-1, with D perhaps TRBD1 (6 bases). Per germline, CDR1 SGHRS and CDR2 YFSETQ. The V and J ends lost 6 bases and 0 bases respectively, with 15 bases between them. This CDR3 is built from 15 residues. The full variable domain, rest sourced from reference TRBV5-1 and TRBJ1-1, is KAGVTQTPRYLIKTRGQQVTLSCSPISGHRSVSWYQQTPGQGLQFLFEYFSETQRNKGNFPGRFSGRQFSNSRSEMNVSTLELGDSALYLCASTPQGSMNTEAFFGQGTRLTVV.

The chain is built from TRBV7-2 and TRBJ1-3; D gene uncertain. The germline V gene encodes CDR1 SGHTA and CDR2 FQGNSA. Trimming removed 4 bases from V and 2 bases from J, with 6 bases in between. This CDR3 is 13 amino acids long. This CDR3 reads CASSSSAGNTIYF. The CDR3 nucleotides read TGTGCCAGCAGCTCGAGCGCTGGAAACACCATATATTTT.

The CDR3 bases are TGTGCCAGCAGTAGACAGGGAGGTTCACCCCTCCACTTT. Its translation: CASSRQGGSPLHF. The chain has TRBV27 and TRBJ1-6, with TRBD1 matching 7 bases. CDR3 length: 13 amino acids. Germline CDR1 MNHEY, CDR2 SMNVEV (reference sequence). V shed 5 bases and J 9 bases; nucleotides not matched to a gene: 4.

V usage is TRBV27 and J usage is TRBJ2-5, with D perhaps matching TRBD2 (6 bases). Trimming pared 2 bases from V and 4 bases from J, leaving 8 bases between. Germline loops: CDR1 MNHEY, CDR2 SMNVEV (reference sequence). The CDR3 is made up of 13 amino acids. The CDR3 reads CASSLRTTETQYF. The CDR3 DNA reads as TGTGCCAGCAGTTTAAGGACTACAGAGACCCAGTACTTC.

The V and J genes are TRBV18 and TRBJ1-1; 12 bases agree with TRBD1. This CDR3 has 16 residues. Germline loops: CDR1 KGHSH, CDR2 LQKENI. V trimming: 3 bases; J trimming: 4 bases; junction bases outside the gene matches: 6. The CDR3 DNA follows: TGTGCCAGCTCACCTGGGACAGGGGGCGGAAGCACTGAAGCTTTCTTT. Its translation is CASSPGTGGGSTEAFF.

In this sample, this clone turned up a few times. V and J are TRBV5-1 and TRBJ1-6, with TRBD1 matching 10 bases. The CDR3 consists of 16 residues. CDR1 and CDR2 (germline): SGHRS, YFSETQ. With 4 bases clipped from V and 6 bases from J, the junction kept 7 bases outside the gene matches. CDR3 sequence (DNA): TGCGCCAGCAGCGGGGGGACAGGGGACACTAATTCACCCCTCCACTTT. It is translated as CASSGGTGDTNSPLHF.

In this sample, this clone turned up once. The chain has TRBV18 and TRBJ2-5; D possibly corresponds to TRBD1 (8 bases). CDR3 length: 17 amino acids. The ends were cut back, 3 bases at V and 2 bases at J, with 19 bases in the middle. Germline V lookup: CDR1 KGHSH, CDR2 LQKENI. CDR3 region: CASSPQSGQGGQETQYF. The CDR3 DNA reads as TGTGCCAGCTCACCGCAGTCAGGACAGGGAGGGCAAGAGACCCAGTACTTC.

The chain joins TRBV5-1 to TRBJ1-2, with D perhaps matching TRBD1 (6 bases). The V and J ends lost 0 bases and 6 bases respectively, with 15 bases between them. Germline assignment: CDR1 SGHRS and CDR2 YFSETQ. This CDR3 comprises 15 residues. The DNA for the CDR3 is TGCGCCAGCAGCTTGGCCTTGGCAGGGGACGATGGCTACACCTTC. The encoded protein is CASSLALAGDDGYTF.

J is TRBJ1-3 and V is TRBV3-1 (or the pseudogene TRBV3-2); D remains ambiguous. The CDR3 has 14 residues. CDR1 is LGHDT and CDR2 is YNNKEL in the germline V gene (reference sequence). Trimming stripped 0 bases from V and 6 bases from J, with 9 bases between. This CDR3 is CASSQDWTQNTIYF. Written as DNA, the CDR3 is TGTGCCAGCAGCCAAGACTGGACTCAAAACACCATATATTTT.

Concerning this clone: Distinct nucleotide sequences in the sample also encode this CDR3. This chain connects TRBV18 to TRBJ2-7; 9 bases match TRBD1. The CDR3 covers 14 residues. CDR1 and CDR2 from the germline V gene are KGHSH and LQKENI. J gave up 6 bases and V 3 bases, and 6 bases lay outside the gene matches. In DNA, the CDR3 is TGTGCCAGCTCACCTACGACAGGGGGTCGCGAGCAGTACTTC. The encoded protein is CASSPTTGGREQYF.

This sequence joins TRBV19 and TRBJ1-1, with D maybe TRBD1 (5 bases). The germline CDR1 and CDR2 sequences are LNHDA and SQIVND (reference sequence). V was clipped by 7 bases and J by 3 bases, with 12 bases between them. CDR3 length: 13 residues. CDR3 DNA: TGTGCCAGTATCGGGGGGTGGTACACTGAAGCTTTCTTT. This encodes CASIGGWYTEAFF.